What follows are 8 T cell receptor beta chains derived from one specimen sequenced in a study of OX40 agonist ivuxolimab in advanced cancers. Clones were read by immunoSEQ multiplex PCR, and TCRdb kept only the in-frame ones, dropping some. The profile shows about 46,000 clones, 70% to 90% of them singletons. The specimen was CD4+ or CD8+ T cells sorted from blood, collected in a trial of the OX40 agonist ivuxolimab. The receptors here all came from an adult with an advanced solid tumor such as melanoma, head and neck, liver or kidney cancer.

The genes are TRBV7-3 and TRBJ2-3; D gene uncertain. The CDR3 spans 18 residues. The V gene lost 2 bases and the J gene lost 1 base, with 19 bases spanning the gap. Per germline, CDR1 SGHTA and CDR2 FQGTGA. CDR3 coding DNA: TGTGCCAGCAGCTTAGGATCCAGGTTTGTTCTGGGCACAGATACGCAGTATTTT. This sequence encodes CASSLGSRFVLGTDTQYF.

A remark on this clone: One junction end disagrees with the germline gene, perhaps due to a read error. The V call is TRBV4-3, the J call TRBJ2-1; 8 nucleotides line up with TRBD2. The germline V gene encodes CDR1 LGHNA and CDR2 YSLEER. The length of the CDR3 is 14 residues. The CDR3 DNA reads as TGCGCCAGCAGCCACGGGGGGGCGAACAATGAGCAGCTCTTC. Amino acid sequence: CASSHGGANNEQLF.

The CDR3 loop is CASTPRPSDDEQFF. Written as DNA, the CDR3 is TGTGCCAGCACCCCGCGTCCCAGCGACGATGAGCAGTTCTTC. The rearrangement joins TRBV7-3 to TRBJ2-1; D remains ambiguous. The CDR3 extends over 14 amino acids. V was pared by 7 bases and J by 8 bases, with 18 bases between. In germline, CDR1 is SGHTA, CDR2 FQGTGA. Drawing the rest from reference TRBV7-3 and TRBJ2-1, the complete variable domain is GAGVSQTPSNKVTEKGKYVELRCDPISGHTALYWYRQSLGQGPEFLIYFQGTGAADDSGLPNDRFFAVRPEGSVSTLKIQRTERGDSAVYLCASTPRPSDDEQFFGPGTRLTVL.

The count of this clone is one. The J gene is TRBJ2-7, the V gene TRBV5-4; the match to TRBD2 covers 9 bases. Germline CDR1 SGHNT, CDR2 YYREEE (reference sequence). This CDR3 has 14 amino acids. After removal of 4 bases from V and 5 bases from J, the junction contained 7 bases not matched to a gene. In DNA form, the CDR3 reads TGTGCCAGCAGCCTTAGCGGGAGTTTGCACGAGCAGTACTTC. Translation: CASSLSGSLHEQYF. Using reference TRBV5-4 and TRBJ2-7 for the parts outside the CDR3, the full variable domain is ETGVTQSPTHLIKTRGQQVTLRCSSQSGHNTVSWYQQALGQGPQFIFQYYREEENGRGNFPPRFSGLQFPNYSSELNVNALELDDSALYLCASSLSGSLHEQYFGPGTRLTVT.

The rearrangement uses TRBV4-2 and TRBJ2-7; 9 bases match TRBD1. Germline values: CDR1 LGHNA, CDR2 YNFKEQ. V was pared by 4 bases and J by 6 bases, with 13 bases of the junction left unmatched. CDR3 size: 16 residues. The CDR3 spells CASSPQGGQGRFEQYF. In DNA form, the CDR3 reads TGTGCCAGCAGCCCTCAAGGCGGACAGGGGAGATTCGAGCAGTACTTC.

V is TRBV7-2 and J is TRBJ1-2, with D unclear. Per the germline V gene, CDR1 is SGHTA and CDR2 is FQGNSA. There are 12 residues in the CDR3. V was clipped by 1 base and J by 4 bases, with 4 bases between them. Here the CDR3 reads CASSLDSYGYTF. The CDR3 DNA reads TGTGCCAGCAGCTTAGACAGCTATGGCTACACCTTC.

The chain joins TRBV27 to TRBJ1-4, with TRBD1 identical over 7 bases. The junction had 7 bases not matched to a gene; V was cut back by 0 bases and J by 6 bases. The germline V gene has CDR1 MNHEY and CDR2 SMNVEV (reference sequence). CDR3 length: 16 amino acids. The CDR3 DNA follows: TGTGCCAGCAGTTTATCCCCGACAGGGTGCTATGAAAAACTGTTTTTT. It is translated as CASSLSPTGCYEKLFF.

The rearrangement joins TRBV11-1 to TRBJ1-5; D is unresolved. Germline V lookup: CDR1 SGHAT, CDR2 FQDESV (reference sequence). The CDR3 runs 14 residues. Between the trimmed V and J ends, which lost 1 base and 0 bases, there was a span of 4 bases. DNA for the CDR3: TGTGCCAGCAGCTTAGGGCCTAGCAATCAGCCCCAGCATTTT. Its translation is CASSLGPSNQPQHF.